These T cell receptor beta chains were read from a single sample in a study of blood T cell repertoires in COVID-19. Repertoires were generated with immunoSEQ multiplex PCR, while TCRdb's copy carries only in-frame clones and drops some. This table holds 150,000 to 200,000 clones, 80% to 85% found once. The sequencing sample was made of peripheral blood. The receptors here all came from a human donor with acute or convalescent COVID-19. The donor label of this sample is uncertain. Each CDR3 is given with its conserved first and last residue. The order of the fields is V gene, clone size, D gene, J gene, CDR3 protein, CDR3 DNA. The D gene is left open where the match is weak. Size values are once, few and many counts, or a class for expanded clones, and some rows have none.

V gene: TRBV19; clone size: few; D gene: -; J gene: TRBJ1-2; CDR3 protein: CASSTRQDGYTF; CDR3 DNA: TGTGCCAGTAGTACCCGACAGGATGGCTACACCTTC
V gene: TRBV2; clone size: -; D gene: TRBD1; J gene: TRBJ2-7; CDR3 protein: CASSETGGNYEQYF; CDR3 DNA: TGTGCCAGCAGTGAGACAGGGGGGAACTACGAGCAGTACTTC
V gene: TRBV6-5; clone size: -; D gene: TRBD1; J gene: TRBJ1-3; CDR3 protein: CASSYRTGYRGNTIYF; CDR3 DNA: TGTGCCAGCAGTTACCGGACAGGGTACCGTGGAAACACCATATATTTT
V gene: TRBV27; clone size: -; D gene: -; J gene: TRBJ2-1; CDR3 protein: CASSLQGIEQFF; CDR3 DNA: TGTGCCAGCAGCCTCCAGGGAATTGAGCAGTTCTTC
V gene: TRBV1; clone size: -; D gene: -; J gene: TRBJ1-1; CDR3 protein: CTSSQVYAEAFF; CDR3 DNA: TGCACCAGCAGCCAAGTCTACGCTGAAGCTTTCTTT
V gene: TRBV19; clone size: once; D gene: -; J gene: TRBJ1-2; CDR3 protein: CVRGGYTF; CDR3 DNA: TGTGTTAGAGGTGGCTACACCTTC
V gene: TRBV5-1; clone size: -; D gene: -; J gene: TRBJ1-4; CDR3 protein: CASSLAVGVSEKLFF; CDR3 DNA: TGCGCCAGCAGCTTGGCCGTAGGGGTGTCGGAAAAACTGTTTTTT
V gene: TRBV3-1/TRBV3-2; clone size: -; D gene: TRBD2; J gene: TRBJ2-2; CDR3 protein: CASSPTSGGSPGELFF; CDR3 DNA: TGTGCCAGCAGCCCAACTAGCGGGGGCAGCCCCGGGGAGCTGTTTTTT
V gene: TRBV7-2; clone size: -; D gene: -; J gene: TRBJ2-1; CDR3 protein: CASTQGTYEQFF; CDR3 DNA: TGTGCCAGCACCCAGGGGACATATGAGCAGTTCTTC
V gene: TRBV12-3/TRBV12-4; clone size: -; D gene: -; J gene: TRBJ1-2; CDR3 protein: CASSMPLYGYTF; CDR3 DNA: TGTGCCAGCAGCATGCCACTCTATGGCTACACCTTC
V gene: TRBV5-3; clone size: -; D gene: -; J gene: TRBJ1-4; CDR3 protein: CARSLYQGNEKLFF; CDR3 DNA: TGTGCCAGAAGCTTGTACCAGGGGAACGAAAAACTGTTTTTT
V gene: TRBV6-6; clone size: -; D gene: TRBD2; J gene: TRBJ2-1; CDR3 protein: CASRRLGIAGGGYNEQFF; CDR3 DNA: TGTGCCAGCAGGCGACTGGGAATAGCGGGAGGAGGTTACAATGAGCAGTTCTTC
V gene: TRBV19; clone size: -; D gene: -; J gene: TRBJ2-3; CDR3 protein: CASSIGRVSLTDTQYF; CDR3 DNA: TGTGCCAGTAGTATAGGGAGGGTCTCGCTGACAGATACGCAGTATTTT
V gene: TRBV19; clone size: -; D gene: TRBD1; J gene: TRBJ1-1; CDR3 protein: CASTPGTGTAAKSTEAFF; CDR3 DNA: TGTGCCAGTACTCCCGGGACAGGGACGGCCGCCAAGAGCACTGAAGCTTTCTTT
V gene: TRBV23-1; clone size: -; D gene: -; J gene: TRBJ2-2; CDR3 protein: CASSQPCAGELFF; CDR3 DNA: TGCGCCAGCAGTCAACCTTGCGCCGGGGAGCTGTTTTTT
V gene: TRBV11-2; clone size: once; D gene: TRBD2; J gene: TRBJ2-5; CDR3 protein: CASSLDFGLAGEETQYF; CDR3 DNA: TGTGCCAGCAGCTTAGATTTCGGACTAGCGGGGGAAGAGACCCAGTACTTC
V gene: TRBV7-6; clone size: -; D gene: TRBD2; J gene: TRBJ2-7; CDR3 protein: CASSASSGGPYEQYF; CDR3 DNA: TGTGCCAGCAGCGCCTCTAGCGGGGGGCCCTACGAGCAGTACTTC
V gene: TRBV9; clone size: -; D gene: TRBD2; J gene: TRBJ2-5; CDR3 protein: CASGRELGTQYF; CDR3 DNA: TGTGCCAGCGGGCGGGAGCTAGGGACCCAGTACTTC
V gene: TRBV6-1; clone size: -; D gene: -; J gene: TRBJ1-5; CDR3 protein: CASSAPAGYSNQPQHF; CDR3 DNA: TGTGCCAGCAGTGCTCCGGCAGGGTATAGCAATCAGCCCCAGCATTTT
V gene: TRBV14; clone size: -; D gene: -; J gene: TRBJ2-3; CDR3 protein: CASSQAARDPQYF; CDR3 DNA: TGTGCCAGCAGCCAAGCGGCCCGGGATCCGCAGTATTTT
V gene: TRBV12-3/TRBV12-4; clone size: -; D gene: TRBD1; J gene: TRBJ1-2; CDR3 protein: CASKGTGPYGYTF; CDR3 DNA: TGTGCCAGCAAAGGGACAGGCCCCTATGGCTACACCTTC
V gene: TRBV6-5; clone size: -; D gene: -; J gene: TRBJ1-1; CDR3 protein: CASSLKGFLNTEAFF; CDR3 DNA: TGTGCCAGCAGTTTGAAGGGGTTTTTGAACACTGAAGCTTTCTTT
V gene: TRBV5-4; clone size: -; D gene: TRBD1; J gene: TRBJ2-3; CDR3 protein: CASSDRADTQYF; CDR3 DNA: TGTGCCAGCAGCGACAGGGCAGATACGCAGTATTTT
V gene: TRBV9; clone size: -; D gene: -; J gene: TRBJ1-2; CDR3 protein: CASSVDSRAPEGYTF; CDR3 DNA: TGTGCCAGCAGCGTAGACAGCAGGGCCCCTGAAGGCTACACCTTC
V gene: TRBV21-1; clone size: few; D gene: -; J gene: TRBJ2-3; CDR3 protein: CASSKVGVAVGDTQYF; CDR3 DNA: TGTGCCAGCAGCAAAGTTGGAGTAGCGGTGGGCGATACGCAGTATTTT
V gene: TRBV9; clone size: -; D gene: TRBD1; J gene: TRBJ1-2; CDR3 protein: CASSPKTGNYGYTF; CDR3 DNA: TGTGCCAGCAGCCCCAAGACAGGGAACTATGGCTACACCTTC
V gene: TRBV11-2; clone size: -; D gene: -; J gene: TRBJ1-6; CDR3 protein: CASSFQYSPLHF; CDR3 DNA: TGTGCCAGCAGCTTCCAGTATTCACCCCTCCACTTT
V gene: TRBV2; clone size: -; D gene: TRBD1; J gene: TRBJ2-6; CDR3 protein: CASSEGRRGFGANVLTF; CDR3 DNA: TGTGCCAGCAGTGAGGGACGCAGGGGGTTTGGGGCCAACGTCCTGACTTTC
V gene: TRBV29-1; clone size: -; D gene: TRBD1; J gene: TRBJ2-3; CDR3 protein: CSVEDSAQGTPDTQYF; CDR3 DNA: TGCAGCGTTGAAGACTCGGCACAGGGGACGCCAGATACGCAGTATTTT
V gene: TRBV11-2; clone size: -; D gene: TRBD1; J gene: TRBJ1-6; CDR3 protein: CASSSLLGQGRSPLHF; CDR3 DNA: TGTGCCAGCAGCTCCCTCCTTGGACAGGGGCGATCACCCCTCCACTTT
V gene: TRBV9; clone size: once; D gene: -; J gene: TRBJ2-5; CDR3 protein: CASSVGTLRETQYF; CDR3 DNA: TGTGCCAGCAGCGTAGGAACTTTACGGGAGACCCAGTACTTC
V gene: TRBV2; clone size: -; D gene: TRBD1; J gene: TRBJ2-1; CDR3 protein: CASRIEFGQGPGYEQFF; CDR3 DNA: TGTGCCAGCAGAATCGAATTCGGACAGGGGCCCGGGTATGAGCAGTTCTTC
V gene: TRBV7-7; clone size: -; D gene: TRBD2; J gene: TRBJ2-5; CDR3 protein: CASSLLAGAQETQYF; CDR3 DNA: TGTGCTAGCAGCTTACTAGCGGGGGCCCAAGAGACCCAGTACTTC
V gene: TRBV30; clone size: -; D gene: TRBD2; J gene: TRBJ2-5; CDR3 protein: CAWRALAGGTGTQYF; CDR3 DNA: TGTGCCTGGAGGGCACTAGCGGGGGGGACCGGGACCCAGTACTTC
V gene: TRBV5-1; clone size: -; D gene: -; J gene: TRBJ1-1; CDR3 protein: CASSLGRVNTEAFF; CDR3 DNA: TGCGCCAGCAGCTTGGGGAGGGTGAACACTGAAGCTTTCTTT
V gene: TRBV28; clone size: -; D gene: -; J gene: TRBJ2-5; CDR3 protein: CASSAQIFGDNQETQYF; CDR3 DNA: TGTGCCAGCAGCGCTCAGATTTTCGGGGACAACCAAGAGACCCAGTACTTC
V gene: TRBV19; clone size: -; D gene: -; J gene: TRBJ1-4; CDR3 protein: CATAGGDWAEKLFF; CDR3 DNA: TGTGCCACAGCGGGGGGGGATTGGGCTGAAAAACTGTTTTTT
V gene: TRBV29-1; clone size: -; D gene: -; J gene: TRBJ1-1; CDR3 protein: CSVEGGAGAFF; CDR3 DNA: TGCAGCGTTGAGGGGGGGGCTGGGGCTTTCTTT
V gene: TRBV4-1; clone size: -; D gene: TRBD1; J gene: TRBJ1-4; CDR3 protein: CASGQGTGSTGEKLFF; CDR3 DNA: TGCGCCAGCGGCCAGGGGACAGGGAGTACAGGTGAAAAACTGTTTTTT
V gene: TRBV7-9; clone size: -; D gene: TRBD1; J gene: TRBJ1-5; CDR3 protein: CASTPGTGGNQPQHF; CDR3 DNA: TGTGCCAGCACCCCCGGGACAGGCGGCAATCAGCCCCAGCATTTT
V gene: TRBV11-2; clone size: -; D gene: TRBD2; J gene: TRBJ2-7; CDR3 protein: CASSPWTSGGYEQYF; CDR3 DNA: TGTGCCAGCAGCCCGTGGACTAGCGGCGGCTACGAGCAGTACTTC
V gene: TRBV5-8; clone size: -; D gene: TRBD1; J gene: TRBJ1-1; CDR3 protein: CASSLSRDRAEAFF; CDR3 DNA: TGTGCCAGCAGCTTGTCTAGGGACAGAGCTGAAGCTTTCTTT
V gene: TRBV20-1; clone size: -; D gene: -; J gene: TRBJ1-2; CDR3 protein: CSAGVSYGYTF; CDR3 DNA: TGCAGTGCCGGAGTGAGCTATGGCTACACCTTC
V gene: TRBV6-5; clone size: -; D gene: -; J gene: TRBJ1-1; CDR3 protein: CASSRQRGMNTEAFF; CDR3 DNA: TGTGCCAGCAGTAGACAAAGGGGCATGAACACTGAAGCTTTCTTT
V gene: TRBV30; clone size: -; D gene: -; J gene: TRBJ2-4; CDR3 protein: CAWSPPRGSSLVKNIQYF; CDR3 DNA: TGTGCCTGGAGTCCTCCCCGAGGGAGCTCCCTGGTCAAAAACATTCAGTACTTC
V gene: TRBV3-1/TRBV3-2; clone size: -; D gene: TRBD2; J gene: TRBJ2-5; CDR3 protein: CASSQDSSGAETQYF; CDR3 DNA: TGTGCCAGCAGCCAAGATTCTAGCGGGGCTGAGACCCAGTACTTC
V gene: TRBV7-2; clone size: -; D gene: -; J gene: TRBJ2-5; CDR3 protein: CASSLTPQQETQYF; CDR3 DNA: TGTGCCAGCAGCTTAACGCCACAACAAGAGACCCAGTACTTC
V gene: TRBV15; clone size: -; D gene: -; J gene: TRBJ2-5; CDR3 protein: CATSRDPRETQYF; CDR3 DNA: TGTGCCACCAGCAGAGATCCCCGGGAGACCCAGTACTTC
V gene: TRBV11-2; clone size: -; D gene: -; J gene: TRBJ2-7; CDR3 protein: CASSLSGLWAEQYF; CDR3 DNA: TGTGCCAGCAGCTTGTCGGGACTCTGGGCCGAGCAGTACTTC
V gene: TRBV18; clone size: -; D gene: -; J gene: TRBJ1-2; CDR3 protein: CASSPSIESGYTF; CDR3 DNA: TGTGCCAGCTCACCATCGATTGAGTCGGGCTACACCTTC
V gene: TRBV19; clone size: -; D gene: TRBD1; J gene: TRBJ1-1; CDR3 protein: CASSRGQGSTEAFF; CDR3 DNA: TGTGCCAGTAGTAGGGGACAGGGAAGCACTGAAGCTTTCTTT
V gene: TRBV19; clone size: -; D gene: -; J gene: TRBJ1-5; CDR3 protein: CATSLGNQPQHF; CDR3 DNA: TGTGCCACCTCATTAGGCAATCAGCCCCAGCATTTT
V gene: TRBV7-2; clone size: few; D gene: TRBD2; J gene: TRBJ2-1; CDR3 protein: CASSLNLAGGNEQFF; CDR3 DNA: TGTGCCAGCAGCTTAAACCTAGCGGGGGGAAATGAGCAGTTCTTC
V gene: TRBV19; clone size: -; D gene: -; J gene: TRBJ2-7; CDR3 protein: CASNRRGSYEQYF; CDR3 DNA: TGTGCCAGTAACCGGCGGGGCAGCTACGAGCAGTACTTC
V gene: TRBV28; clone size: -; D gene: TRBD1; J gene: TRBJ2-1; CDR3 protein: CASTTSLEGQSNNEQFF; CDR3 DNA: TGTGCCAGCACCACCTCTTTAGAGGGACAGAGTAACAATGAGCAGTTCTTC
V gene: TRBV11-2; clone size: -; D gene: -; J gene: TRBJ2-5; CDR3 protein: CASSRGSEETQYF; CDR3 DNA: TGTGCCAGCAGCAGAGGTAGCGAAGAGACCCAGTACTTC
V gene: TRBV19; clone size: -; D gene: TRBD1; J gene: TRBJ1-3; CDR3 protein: CASSADRGSSGNTIYF; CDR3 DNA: TGTGCCAGTAGTGCGGACAGGGGTTCTTCTGGAAACACCATATATTTT